The 8 T cell receptor beta chains below were found in one sample sequenced in a study of cytomegalovirus exposure and HLA in healthy donors. This PCR relied on a set of 60 Vbeta primers and 13 Jbeta primers. This table comes from immunoSEQ multiplex PCR, and its TCRdb copy is limited to in-frame clones, with some not included. The sample consists of about 200,000 clones, around 80% of them appearing once. The sample taken for sequencing was PBMCs. The receptors were gathered from a man aged 30 to 45 in good health and CMV-seronegative.

The rearrangement uses TRBV4-3 and TRBJ1-1, with D possibly matching TRBD1 (5 bases). The length of the CDR3 is 13 residues. Trimming took off 1 base at V and 6 bases at J, with 9 bases between the two ends. CDR1 and CDR2 (germline): LGHNA, YSLEER. The CDR3 DNA is TGCGCCAGCAGCCAAGCCTGGGGGGCTGAAGCTTTCTTT. It is translated as CASSQAWGAEAFF.

This clone was detected only once. The chain joins TRBV6-5 to TRBJ2-5, with TRBD1 matching 9 bases. Germline values: CDR1 MNHEY, CDR2 SVGAGI. The CDR3 runs 14 residues. V shed 6 bases, J shed 9 bases, and the junction held 11 bases outside the gene matches. The CDR3 spells CASRFGTGSHAQYF. The CDR3 DNA is TGTGCCAGCAGATTTGGGACAGGGTCACATGCCCAGTACTTC.

The V gene is TRBV7-2, the J gene TRBJ1-1, with D perhaps TRBD1 (5 bases). The CDR3 is 16 residues long. V dropped 3 bases and J dropped 0 bases, with 14 bases sitting between them. Germline V gene data show CDR1 as SGHTA and CDR2 as FQGNSA. This CDR3 reads CASSLARDFMNTEAFF. The CDR3 coding sequence is TGTGCCAGCAGCTTGGCCCGGGACTTTATGAACACTGAAGCTTTCTTT.

The chain carries TRBV15 and TRBJ1-1, with D possibly TRBD1 on 5 matching bases. Deletions cut 0 bases from V and 2 bases from J, with 19 bases between. Germline V gene sequence: CDR1 LNHNV, CDR2 YYDKDF (reference sequence). This CDR3 comprises 18 residues. The CDR3, as DNA: TGTGCCACCAGCAGAGATTTAAGTATCGGACAAGTCAACACTGAAGCTTTCTTT. It is translated as CATSRDLSIGQVNTEAFF.

The gene calls are TRBV27 and TRBJ1-4; 9 bases align to TRBD1. V was clipped by 4 bases and J by 4 bases; unmatched bases: 10. The CDR3 covers 17 residues. Per germline, CDR1 MNHEY and CDR2 SMNVEV (reference sequence). The CDR3: CASSSLGTGRRNEKLFF. In nucleotides, the CDR3 is TGTGCCAGCAGTTCTCTCGGGACAGGGAGGCGTAATGAAAAACTGTTTTTT.

This chain uses TRBV28 with TRBJ1-1; D unresolved. This CDR3 has 13 residues. Per the germline V gene, CDR1 is MDHEN and CDR2 is SYDVKM. V lost 5 bases and J lost 8, with 15 bases in between. The chain's CDR3 is CASSTPTRTEAFF. In nucleotides, the CDR3 is TGTGCCAGCAGTACCCCGACACGAACCGAAGCTTTCTTT.

In DNA, the CDR3 is TGCGCCAGCAGCTACGGACAGGGGGCCGAGTTTTTT. Amino acids: CASSYGQGAEFF. The chain carries TRBV5-1 and TRBJ2-2; 11 bases agree with TRBD1. Germline loops: CDR1 SGHRS, CDR2 YFSETQ. Trimming removed 3 bases from V and 16 bases from J; junction bases left unmatched: 5. The CDR3 is 12 amino acids.

The chain employs TRBV5-1 and TRBJ2-1, with a tentative D call TRBD2 (6 bases). Germline V gene sequence: CDR1 SGHRS, CDR2 YFSETQ. V dropped 3 bases and J dropped 0 bases, with 13 bases sitting between them. This CDR3 comprises 16 residues. The CDR3: CASSWGDSHSYNEQFF. CDR3 nucleotides: TGCGCCAGCAGCTGGGGGGACTCCCACTCCTACAATGAGCAGTTCTTC. Full variable domain (outside the CDR3, taken from reference TRBV5-1 and TRBJ2-1): KAGVTQTPRYLIKTRGQQVTLSCSPISGHRSVSWYQQTPGQGLQFLFEYFSETQRNKGNFPGRFSGRQFSNSRSEMNVSTLELGDSALYLCASSWGDSHSYNEQFFGPGTRLTVL.